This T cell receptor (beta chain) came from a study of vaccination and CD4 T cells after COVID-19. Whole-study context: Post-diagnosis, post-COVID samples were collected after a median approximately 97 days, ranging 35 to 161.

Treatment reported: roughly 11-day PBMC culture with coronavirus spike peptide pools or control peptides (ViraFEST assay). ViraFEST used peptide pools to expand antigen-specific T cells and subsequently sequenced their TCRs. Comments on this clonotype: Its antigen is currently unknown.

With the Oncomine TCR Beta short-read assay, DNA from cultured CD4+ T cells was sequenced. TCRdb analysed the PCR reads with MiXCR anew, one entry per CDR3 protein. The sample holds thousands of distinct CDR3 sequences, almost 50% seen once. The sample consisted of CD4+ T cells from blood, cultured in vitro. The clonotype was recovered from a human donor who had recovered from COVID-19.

CDR3 protein: CSAENQETQYF. The CDR3 DNA is TGCAGCGCGGAAAACCAAGAGACCCAGTACTTC. J is TRBJ2-5 and V is TRBV20-1; D gene unclear. CDR3 length: 11 residues. Per the germline V gene, CDR1 is DFQATT and CDR2 is SNEGSKA (reference sequence).